This T cell receptor (beta chain) was recorded in a study of blood T cell repertoires in COVID-19. Study-wide background: Sites across the United States, Italy and Spain contributed samples from acute and convalescent COVID-19.

The CDR3 sequence is 16 residues long. Germline V gene data show CDR1 as MNHEY and CDR2 as SMNVEV (reference sequence). After removal of 2 bases from V and 10 bases from J, the junction contained 9 bases not matched to a gene. This clone was recorded many times. Original handling: Reference gene primer amplification in the assay estimated nucleated cell counts. The data were produced by immunoSEQ multiplex PCR, yet TCRdb's version contains in-frame clones alone and is incomplete. V and J calls and clone size are those listed in that table; D and trimming were worked out from the DNA. This sample has approximately 300,000 clones; more than 75% occur once, and the top ten carry under 4.5%.

The chain is built from TRBV27 and TRBJ2-1; 12 bases are a match to TRBD2. This clonotype was obtained from a woman aged 50 to 60 with active or convalescent COVID-19. Sequenced input: peripheral blood. CDR3 coding DNA: TGTGCCAGCAGTTTAGGGTCTAGCGGGGGGGCAAGAGAGCAGTTCTTC. Encoded protein: CASSLGSSGGAREQFF.